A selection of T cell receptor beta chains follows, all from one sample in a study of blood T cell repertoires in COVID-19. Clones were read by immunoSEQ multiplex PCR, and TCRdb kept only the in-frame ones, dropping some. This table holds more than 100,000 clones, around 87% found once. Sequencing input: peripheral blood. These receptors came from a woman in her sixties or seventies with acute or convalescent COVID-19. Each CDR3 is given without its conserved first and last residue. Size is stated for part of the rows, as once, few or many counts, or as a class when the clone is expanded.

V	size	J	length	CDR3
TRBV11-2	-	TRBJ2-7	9	ASSFLDRAS
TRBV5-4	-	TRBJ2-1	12	ASSRGTSYNEQF
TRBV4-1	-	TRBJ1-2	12	ASSQVGFNYGYT
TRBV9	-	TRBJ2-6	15	ASSVSGANSGANVLT
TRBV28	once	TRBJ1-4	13	ASSPYRGGGEKLF
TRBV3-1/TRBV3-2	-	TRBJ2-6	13	ASSQDTTGANVLT
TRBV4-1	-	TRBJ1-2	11	ASSQQGSYGYT
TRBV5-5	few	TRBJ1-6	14	ASSSQDRVYNSPLH
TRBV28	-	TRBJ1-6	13	ASSLPSSYNSPLH
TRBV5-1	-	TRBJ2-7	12	ASSRGQSQYEQY
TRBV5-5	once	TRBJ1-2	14	ASSLIGQEVGYGYT
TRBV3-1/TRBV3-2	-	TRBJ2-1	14	ASSPRAGGYFGEQF
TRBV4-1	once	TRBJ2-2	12	ASSLQGATGELF
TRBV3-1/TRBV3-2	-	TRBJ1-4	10	ASSRVDEKLF
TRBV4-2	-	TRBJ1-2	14	ASSQEMAGPYYGYT
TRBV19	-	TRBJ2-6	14	ASTTGSASGANVLT
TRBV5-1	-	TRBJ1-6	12	ASSSDRAPSPLH
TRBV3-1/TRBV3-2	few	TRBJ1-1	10	ASRHQNTEAF
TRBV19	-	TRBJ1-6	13	ASSIGGGVYSPLH
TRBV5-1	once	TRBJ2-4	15	ASSPYSGGLAKNIQY
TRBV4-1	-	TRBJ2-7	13	ASSFSFSSSYEQY
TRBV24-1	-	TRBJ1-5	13	ATSGAGGGNQPQH
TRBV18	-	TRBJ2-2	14	ASSLSGGPNTGELF
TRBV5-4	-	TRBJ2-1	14	ASSPTSGGRGNEQF
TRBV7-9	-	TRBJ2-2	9	ASRTGGELF
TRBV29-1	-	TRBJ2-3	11	SVAPRASDTQY
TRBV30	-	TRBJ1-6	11	AWSTLNNSPLH
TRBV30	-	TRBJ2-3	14	AWSVRDRGRPDTQY
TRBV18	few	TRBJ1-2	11	ASSGDSGYGYT
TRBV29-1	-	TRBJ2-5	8	SVALETQY
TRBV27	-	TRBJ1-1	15	ASSSTGRGQANTEAF
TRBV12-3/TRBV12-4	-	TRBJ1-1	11	ASRLQENTEAF
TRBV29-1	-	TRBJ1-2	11	SAGTVTGYGYT
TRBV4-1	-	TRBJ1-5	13	ASSQRDLSNQPQH
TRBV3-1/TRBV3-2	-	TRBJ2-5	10	ASSHRGETQY
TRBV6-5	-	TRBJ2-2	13	ASSYWGHDTGELF
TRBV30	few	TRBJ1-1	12	AWSSTGVNTEAF
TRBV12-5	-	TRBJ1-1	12	ASGLGQMNTEAF
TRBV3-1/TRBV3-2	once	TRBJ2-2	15	ASSPLGGGPDTGELF
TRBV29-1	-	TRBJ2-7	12	SVGLAGSSYEQY
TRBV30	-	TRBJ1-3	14	ASTGGENPSGNTIY
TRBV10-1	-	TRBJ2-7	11	ASSESRGGEQY
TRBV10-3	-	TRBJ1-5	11	AISGGSNQPQH
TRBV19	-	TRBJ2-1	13	ASIRGTSALNEQF
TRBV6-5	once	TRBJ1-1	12	ASRLRGAPTEAF
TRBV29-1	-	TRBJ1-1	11	SSTRGPGTEAF
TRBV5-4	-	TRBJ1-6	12	ASSLGGRPSPLH